This TCR beta chain was documented in a study of CD8+ T cells in alopecia areata. The treatment denotes: oral pan-JAK inhibitor, 5-10 mg twice daily. Punch biopsies of lesional scalp, plus peripheral blood, were taken from alopecia areata patients. As the sequencing template, cDNA was produced by extracting RNA and reverse transcribing it. Repertoires were generated with immunoSEQ multiplex PCR, while TCRdb's copy carries only in-frame clones and drops some. The repertoire holds some 80,000 clones, roughly 70% seen once, with 23% in the top ten. Study outcomes and limitations: Clonality was higher in lesional than normal scalp, especially in alopecia totalis/universalis.

Worth noting for this clone: Antigen specificity is unknown.

In germline, CDR1 is SGDLS, CDR2 YYNGEE. The CDR3 sequence is 13 residues long. Trimming took 7 bases from V and 7 from J; bases not matched to a gene: 8. This specimen was CD8+ T cells sorted from blood, taken at week 24, from a patient treated with tofacitinib. The TCR comes from a human donor with alopecia areata. V is TRBV9 and J is TRBJ2-1, with 7 bases fitting TRBD2. The CDR3: CASRGSSWNEQFF. CDR3 coding DNA: TGTGCCAGCCGCGGGAGCTCTTGGAATGAGCAGTTCTTC.